A selection of T cell receptor beta chains follows, all from one sample in a study of neoadjuvant anti-PD-1 for oral cavity cancer. Sequencing used immunoSEQ multiplex PCR; TCRdb keeps in-frame clones, though not all of them. The profile shows approximately 32,000 clones, 85% to 90% of them singletons. The specimen was PBMCs, collected before nivolumab (anti-PD-1) treatment. The receptors derive from a person between 40 and 79 years old with oral cavity squamous cell carcinoma. The CDR3 runs from the conserved cysteine through the conserved F or W. The D gene is left open where the match is weak. Some rows have no size entry. The others give once, few or many, or a class for an expanded clone.

d_call	v_call	clone_size	j_call	cdr3_aa	cdr3_nt
TRBD1	TRBV6-5	NA	TRBJ1-6	CASSTGGGMGSPLHF	TGTGCCAGCAGTACAGGGGGCGGCATGGGTTCACCCCTCCACTTT
TRBD1	TRBV7-9	NA	TRBJ1-3	CASNPDRGYSSGNTIYF	TGTGCCAGCAACCCAGACAGGGGGTATAGCTCTGGAAACACCATATATTTT
NA	TRBV7-2	NA	TRBJ2-5	CASSLVLGGAQETQYF	TGTGCCAGCAGCTTAGTGCTCGGAGGTGCGCAAGAGACCCAGTACTTC
NA	TRBV6-1	NA	TRBJ2-5	CASTLGRAGETQYF	TGTGCCAGCACCCTCGGCCGGGCTGGAGAGACCCAGTACTTC
NA	TRBV25-1	NA	TRBJ1-4	CASRWGNNEKLFF	TGTGCCAGCAGATGGGGAAATAATGAAAAACTGTTTTTT
NA	TRBV7-2	NA	TRBJ1-2	CASTPQVNYGYTF	TGTGCCAGCACCCCCCAGGTTAACTATGGCTACACCTTC
NA	TRBV11-2	NA	TRBJ1-6	CASSFENSPLHF	TGTGCCAGCAGCTTTGAGAATTCACCCCTCCACTTT
NA	TRBV5-1	NA	TRBJ2-1	CASSATPGASGNEQFF	TGCGCCAGCAGCGCTACGCCCGGGGCCTCGGGCAATGAGCAGTTCTTC
NA	TRBV6-6	NA	TRBJ1-2	CASSYSMQGPGYTF	TGTGCCAGCAGTTACTCGATGCAGGGACCTGGCTACACCTTC
NA	TRBV29-1	NA	TRBJ2-7	CSVGGGDLYYEQYF	TGCAGCGTTGGGGGAGGAGATTTGTACTACGAGCAGTACTTC
TRBD2	TRBV6-6	once	TRBJ2-5	CASSPRLAETQYF	TGTGCCAGCTCCCCTCGACTAGCGGAGACCCAGTACTTC
TRBD2	TRBV5-6	NA	TRBJ2-5	CASSPRLAGTQETQYF	TGTGCCAGCAGCCCACGACTAGCGGGGACCCAAGAGACCCAGTACTTC
NA	TRBV5-4	NA	TRBJ2-1	CASSSQQAYNEQFF	TGTGCCAGCAGCTCACAACAGGCTTACAATGAGCAGTTCTTC
NA	TRBV7-2	NA	TRBJ1-2	CASSLDGQNYGYTF	TGTGCCAGCAGCTTAGACGGACAGAACTATGGCTACACCTTC
NA	TRBV6-1	NA	TRBJ1-2	CASSVSTYGYTF	TGTGCCAGCAGTGTGAGTACGTATGGCTACACCTTC
TRBD1	TRBV7-8	NA	TRBJ1-2	CASSTRQGRNFYGYTF	TGTGCCAGCAGCACGAGACAGGGCCGGAATTTCTATGGCTACACCTTC
NA	TRBV28	once	TRBJ1-2	CASSQQLNYGYTF	TGTGCCAGCAGTCAACAGCTTAACTATGGCTACACCTTC
TRBD1	TRBV9	NA	TRBJ2-2	CASSPGTGVAGELFF	TGTGCCAGCAGTCCCGGGACAGGGGTGGCCGGGGAGCTGTTTTTT
NA	TRBV19	NA	TRBJ1-1	CASSIRGGLNTEAFF	TGTGCCAGTAGTATCCGCGGGGGCTTGAACACTGAAGCTTTCTTT
NA	TRBV5-1	NA	TRBJ1-2	CASSFRGGGYTF	TGCGCCAGCAGCTTTAGGGGAGGGGGCTACACCTTC
TRBD2	TRBV9	NA	TRBJ2-3	CASSEGTSGATDTQYF	TGTGCCAGCAGCGAGGGGACTAGCGGGGCCACAGATACGCAGTATTTT
NA	TRBV18	NA	TRBJ2-2	CASSPGETGELFF	TGTGCCAGCTCACCAGGGGAGACCGGGGAGCTGTTTTTT
NA	TRBV4-3	NA	TRBJ1-1	CASSQDPGVNTEAFF	TGCGCCAGCAGCCAAGATCCAGGGGTGAACACTGAAGCTTTCTTT
NA	TRBV6-6	NA	TRBJ2-3	CASREPQGSTDTQYF	TGTGCCAGCAGGGAACCCCAGGGGAGCACAGATACGCAGTATTTT
NA	TRBV7-2	NA	TRBJ1-1	CASSLGSLGVNTEAFF	TGTGCCAGCAGCTTAGGATCCCTAGGGGTGAACACTGAAGCTTTCTTT
NA	TRBV7-8	NA	TRBJ1-5	CASSLAIQGLGQPQHF	TGTGCCAGCAGCTTAGCGATTCAGGGGTTAGGTCAGCCCCAGCATTTT
TRBD1	TRBV5-1	few	TRBJ1-4	CASSLGQGSEKLFF	TGCGCCAGCAGCTTGGGACAGGGCAGCGAAAAACTGTTTTTT
NA	TRBV2	NA	TRBJ2-4	CASSGWGARQNIQYF	TGTGCCAGCAGTGGGTGGGGGGCGCGTCAAAACATTCAGTACTTC
TRBD1	TRBV6-5	NA	TRBJ1-5	CASSRDRANQPQHF	TGTGCCAGCAGCCGGGACAGGGCCAATCAGCCCCAGCATTTT
TRBD1	TRBV5-1	NA	TRBJ1-4	CASSLGQGEVEKLFF	TGCGCCAGCAGCTTGGGACAGGGGGAGGTGGAAAAACTGTTTTTT
NA	TRBV5-1	NA	TRBJ1-1	CASSLIGVNTEAFF	TGCGCCAGCAGCTTGATAGGCGTGAACACTGAAGCTTTCTTT
TRBD1	TRBV6-1	NA	TRBJ1-4	CASSEEGVRGPKLFF	TGTGCCAGCAGTGAAGAGGGTGTCAGGGGGCCTAAACTGTTTTTT
TRBD1	TRBV4-3	NA	TRBJ1-2	CASSQGGDRGPYGYTF	TGCGCCAGCAGCCAAGGAGGTGACAGGGGGCCCTATGGCTACACCTTC
TRBD2	TRBV4-3	NA	TRBJ2-1	CASSQGTGGAYNEQFF	TGCGCCAGCAGCCAAGGAACCGGGGGGGCATACAATGAGCAGTTCTTC
TRBD1	TRBV6-6	few	TRBJ1-5	CASSSDRGSNQPQHF	TGTGCCAGCAGCTCCGACAGGGGTAGCAATCAGCCCCAGCATTTT
TRBD1	TRBV19	few	TRBJ1-4	CAREGPETGLNEKLFF	TGTGCCAGAGAAGGACCCGAGACAGGGCTTAATGAAAAACTGTTTTTT
NA	TRBV4-3	NA	TRBJ2-7	CASSQDRSRGNYEQYF	TGCGCCAGCAGCCAAGATCGGAGTAGAGGAAACTACGAGCAGTACTTC
NA	TRBV19	once	TRBJ1-5	CASSIVAESNQPQHF	TGTGCCAGTAGTATAGTCGCGGAAAGCAATCAGCCCCAGCATTTT
NA	TRBV4-1	once	TRBJ2-7	CASSQVSSGAGEQYF	TGCGCCAGCAGCCAAGTGAGTTCGGGGGCGGGCGAGCAGTACTTC
NA	TRBV5-6	NA	TRBJ1-1	CASSFSGNTEAFF	TGTGCCAGCAGCTTTTCGGGGAACACTGAAGCTTTCTTT